This T cell receptor beta chain was obtained from a study of blood T cell repertoires in COVID-19. Study-level information: T cells, B-cell-depleted T cells, or PBMCs supplied cDNA or gDNA.

Methods used by the authors: How many nucleated cells were present was estimated from reference gene primer amplification. The protocol was immunoSEQ multiplex PCR, while the TCRdb copy is restricted to in-frame clones and leaves out a portion. V, J and clone size are those of that table, while D and trimming were read from the DNA. The sample lists approximately 220,000 clones; 88% were seen once. The germline V gene encodes CDR1 MDHEN and CDR2 SYDVKM. Trimming shortened V by 7 bases and J by 4 bases, and 8 bases separated the two germline ends. This CDR3 is 12 amino acids long. The chain joins TRBV28 to TRBJ1-3; D is unclear. Material for sequencing was peripheral blood. The receptor's source is a man between 35 and 55 years old with acute or convalescent COVID-19. Written as DNA, the CDR3 is TGTGCCAGCACCCGTTCGGGAAACACCATATATTTT. Protein: CASTRSGNTIYF.